This T cell receptor (beta chain) was identified during a study of blood T cell repertoires in COVID-19. Repertoires were generated with immunoSEQ multiplex PCR, while TCRdb's copy carries only in-frame clones and drops some. This sample has around 140,000 clones, with about nine tenths found just once. Trimming stripped 5 bases from V and 5 bases from J, with 15 bases between. From germline, CDR1 is SGHTA and CDR2 FQGNSA. The CDR3 covers 15 residues. Sequencing was done on a sample of peripheral blood. The receptor was derived from a human donor in a cohort sampled during active COVID-19. The V call is TRBV7-2, the J call TRBJ2-2; the D gene is possibly TRBD2 (6 bases). Written as DNA, the CDR3 is TGTGCCAGCAGCCCCCGCTTTAGCGGTACCGGGGAGCTGTTTTTT. This codes for CASSPRFSGTGELFF.